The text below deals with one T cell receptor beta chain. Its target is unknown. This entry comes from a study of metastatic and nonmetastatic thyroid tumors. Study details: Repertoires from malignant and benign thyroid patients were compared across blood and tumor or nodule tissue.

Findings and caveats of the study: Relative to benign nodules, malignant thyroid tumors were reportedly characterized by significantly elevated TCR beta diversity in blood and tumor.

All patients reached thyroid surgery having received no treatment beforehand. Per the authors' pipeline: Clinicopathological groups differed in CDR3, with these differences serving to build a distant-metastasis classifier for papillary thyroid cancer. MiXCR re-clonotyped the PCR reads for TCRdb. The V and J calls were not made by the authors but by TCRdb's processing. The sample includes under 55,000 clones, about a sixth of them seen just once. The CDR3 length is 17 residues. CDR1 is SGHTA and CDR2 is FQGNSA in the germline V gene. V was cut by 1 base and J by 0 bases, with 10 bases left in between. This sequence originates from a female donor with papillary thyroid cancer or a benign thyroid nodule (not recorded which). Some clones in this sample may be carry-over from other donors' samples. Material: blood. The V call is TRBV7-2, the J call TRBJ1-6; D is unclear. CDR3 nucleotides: TGTGCCAGCAGCTTAGGGCCTACCAGCTCCTATAATTCACCCCTCCACTTT. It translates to CASSLGPTSSYNSPLHF.